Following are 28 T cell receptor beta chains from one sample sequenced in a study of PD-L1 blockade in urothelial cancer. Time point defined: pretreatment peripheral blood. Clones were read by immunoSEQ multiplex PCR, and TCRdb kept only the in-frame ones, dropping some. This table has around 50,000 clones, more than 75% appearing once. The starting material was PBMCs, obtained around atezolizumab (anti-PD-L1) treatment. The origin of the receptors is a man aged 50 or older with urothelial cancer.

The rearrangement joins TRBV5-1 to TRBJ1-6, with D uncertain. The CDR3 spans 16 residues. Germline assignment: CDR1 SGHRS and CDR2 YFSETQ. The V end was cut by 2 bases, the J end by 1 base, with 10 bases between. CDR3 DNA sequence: TGCGCCAGCAGCTTTCAGGAGGCGTCCTATAATTCACCCCTCCACTTT. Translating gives CASSFQEASYNSPLHF.

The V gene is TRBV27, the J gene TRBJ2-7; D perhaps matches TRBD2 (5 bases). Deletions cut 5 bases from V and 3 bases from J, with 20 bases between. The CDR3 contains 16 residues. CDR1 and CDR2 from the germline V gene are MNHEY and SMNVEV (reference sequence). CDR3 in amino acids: CASSPYLLGRDYEQYF. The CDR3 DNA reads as TGTGCCAGCAGTCCCTACCTACTAGGAAGGGACTACGAGCAGTACTTC.

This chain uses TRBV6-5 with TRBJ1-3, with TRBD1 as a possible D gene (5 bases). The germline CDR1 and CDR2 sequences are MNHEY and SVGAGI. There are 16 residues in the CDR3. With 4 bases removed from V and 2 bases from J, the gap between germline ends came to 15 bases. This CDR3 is CASSSVGWGTGNTIYF. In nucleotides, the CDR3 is TGTGCCAGCAGTTCCGTGGGTTGGGGCACTGGAAACACCATATATTTT.

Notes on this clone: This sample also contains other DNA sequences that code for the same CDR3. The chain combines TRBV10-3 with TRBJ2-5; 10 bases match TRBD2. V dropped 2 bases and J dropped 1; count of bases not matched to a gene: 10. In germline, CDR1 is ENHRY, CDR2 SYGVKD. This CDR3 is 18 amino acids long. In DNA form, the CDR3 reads TGTGCCATCAGTGAGAGCGCTCTAGCGGGAGCCTTCCAAGAGACCCAGTACTTC. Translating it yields CAISESALAGAFQETQYF.

This CDR3 is CASSQFGGRETQYF. As DNA, the CDR3 is TGTGCCAGCAGCCAGTTCGGTGGGAGAGAGACCCAGTACTTC. The rearrangement uses TRBV7-3 and TRBJ2-5, with D maybe TRBD2 (5 bases). V lost 5 bases to trimming and J lost 4 bases, with 14 bases between them. The CDR3 spans 14 residues. Germline V gene sequence: CDR1 SGHTA, CDR2 FQGTGA.

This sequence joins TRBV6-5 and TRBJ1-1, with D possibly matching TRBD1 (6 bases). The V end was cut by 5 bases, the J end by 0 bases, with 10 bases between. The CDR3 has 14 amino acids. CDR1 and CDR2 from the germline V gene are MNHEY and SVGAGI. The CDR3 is CASSQGQLNTEAFF. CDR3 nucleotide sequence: TGTGCCAGCAGTCAGGGACAACTGAACACTGAAGCTTTCTTT.

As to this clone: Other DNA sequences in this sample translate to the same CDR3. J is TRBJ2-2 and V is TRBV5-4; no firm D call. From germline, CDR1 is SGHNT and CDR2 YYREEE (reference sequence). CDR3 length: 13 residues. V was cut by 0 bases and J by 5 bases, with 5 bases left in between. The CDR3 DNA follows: TGTGCCAGCAGCTTGGCCGGGACCGGGGAGCTGTTTTTT. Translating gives CASSLAGTGELFF.

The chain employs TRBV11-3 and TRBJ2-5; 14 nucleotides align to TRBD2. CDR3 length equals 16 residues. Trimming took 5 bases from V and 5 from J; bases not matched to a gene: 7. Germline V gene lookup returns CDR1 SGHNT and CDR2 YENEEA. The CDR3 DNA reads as TGTGCCAGCAGCAAGAGAGGGACTAGCGGGAGCGAGACCCAGTACTTC. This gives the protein CASSKRGTSGSETQYF.

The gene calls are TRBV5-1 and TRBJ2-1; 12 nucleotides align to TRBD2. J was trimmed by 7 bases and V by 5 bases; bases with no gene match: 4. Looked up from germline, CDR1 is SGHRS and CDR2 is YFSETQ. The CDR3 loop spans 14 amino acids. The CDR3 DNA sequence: TGCGCCAGCAGTTTGACTAGCGGGAGTAATGAGCAGTTCTTC. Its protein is CASSLTSGSNEQFF.

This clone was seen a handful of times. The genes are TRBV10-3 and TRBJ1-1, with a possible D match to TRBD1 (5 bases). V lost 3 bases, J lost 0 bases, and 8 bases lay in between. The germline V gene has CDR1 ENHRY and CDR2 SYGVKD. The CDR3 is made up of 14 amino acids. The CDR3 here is CAISDTRVNTEAFF. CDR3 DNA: TGTGCCATCAGTGATACCAGGGTGAACACTGAAGCTTTCTTT.

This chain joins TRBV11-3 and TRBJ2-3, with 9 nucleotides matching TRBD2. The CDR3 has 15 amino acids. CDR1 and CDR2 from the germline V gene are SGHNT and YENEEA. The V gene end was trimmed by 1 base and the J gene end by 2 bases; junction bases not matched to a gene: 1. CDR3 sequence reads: CASSLASGATDTQYF. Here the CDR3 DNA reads TGTGCCAGCAGCTTAGCTAGCGGGGCCACAGATACGCAGTATTTT. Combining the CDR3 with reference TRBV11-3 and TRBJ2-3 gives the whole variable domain EAGVVQSPRYKIIEKKQPVAFWCNPISGHNTLYWYLQNLGQGPELLIRYENEEAVDDSQLPKDRFSAERLKGVDSTLKIQPAELGDSAVYLCASSLASGATDTQYFGPGTRLTVL.

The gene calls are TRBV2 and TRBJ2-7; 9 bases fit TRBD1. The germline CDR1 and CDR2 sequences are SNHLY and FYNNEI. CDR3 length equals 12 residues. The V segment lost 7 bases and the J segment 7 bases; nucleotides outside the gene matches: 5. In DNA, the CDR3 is TGTGCCAGCACACAGGGGGCGCGTGAGCAGTACTTC. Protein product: CASTQGAREQYF.

CDR3 in amino acids: CASSQGREGPDTQYF. DNA for the CDR3: TGTGCCAGCAGCCAAGGACGGGAGGGCCCAGATACGCAGTATTTT. The rearrangement joins TRBV14 to TRBJ2-3, with 8 bases matching TRBD2. From germline, CDR1 is SGHDN and CDR2 FVKESK. Unmatched junction bases numbered 4, after V lost 1 base and J lost 4 bases. The CDR3 covers 15 residues.

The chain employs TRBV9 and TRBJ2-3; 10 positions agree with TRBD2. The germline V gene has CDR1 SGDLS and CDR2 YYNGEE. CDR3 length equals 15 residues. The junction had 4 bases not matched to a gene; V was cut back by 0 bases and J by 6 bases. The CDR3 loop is CASSVEAGGSDTQYF. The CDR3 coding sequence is TGTGCCAGCAGCGTAGAAGCGGGGGGGTCTGATACGCAGTATTTT.

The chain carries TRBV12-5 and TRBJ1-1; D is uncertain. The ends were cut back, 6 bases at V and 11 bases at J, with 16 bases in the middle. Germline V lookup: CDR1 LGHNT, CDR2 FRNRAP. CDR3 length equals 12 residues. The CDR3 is CASGRGLHGAFF. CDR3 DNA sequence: TGTGCTAGTGGACGGGGATTGCATGGGGCTTTCTTT.

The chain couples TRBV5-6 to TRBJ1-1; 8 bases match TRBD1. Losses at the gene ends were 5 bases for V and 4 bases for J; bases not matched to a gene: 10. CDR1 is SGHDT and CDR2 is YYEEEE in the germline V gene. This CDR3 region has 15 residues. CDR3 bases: TGTGCCAGCAGGGAGTCGACAGGGGTATCCACTGAAGCTTTCTTT. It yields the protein CASRESTGVSTEAFF.

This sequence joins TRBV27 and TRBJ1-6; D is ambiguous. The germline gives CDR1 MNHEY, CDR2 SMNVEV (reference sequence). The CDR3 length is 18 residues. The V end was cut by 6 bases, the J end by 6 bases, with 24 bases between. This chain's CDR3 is CASSPPRGLRGSNSPLHF. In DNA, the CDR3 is TGTGCCAGCAGCCCCCCCCGGGGTCTAAGAGGAAGTAATTCACCCCTCCACTTT.

The CDR3 is CASSQDRGLKLFF. In DNA form, the CDR3 reads TGTGCCAGCAGCCAAGATCGTGGGCTTAAACTGTTTTTT. The chain links TRBV4-2 to TRBJ1-4; no firm D call. Trimming stripped 0 bases from V and 11 bases from J, with 10 bases between. The CDR3 spans 13 residues. The germline V gene encodes CDR1 LGHNA and CDR2 YNFKEQ.

The CDR3 here is CASSEEQGFYNEQFF. The CDR3 DNA follows: TGTGCCAGCAGTGAAGAACAGGGTTTCTACAATGAGCAGTTCTTC. The chain combines TRBV6-4 with TRBJ2-1; TRBD1 is a possible D gene (6 bases). The CDR3 sequence is 15 residues long. Germline loops: CDR1 MRHNA, CDR2 SNTAGT. The V end lost 3 bases, the J end lost 3 bases, and 12 bases lay between the germline ends.

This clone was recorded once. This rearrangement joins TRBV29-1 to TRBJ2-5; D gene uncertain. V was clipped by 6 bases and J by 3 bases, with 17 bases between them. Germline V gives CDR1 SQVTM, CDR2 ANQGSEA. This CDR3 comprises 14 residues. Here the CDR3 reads CSVAATHLEETQYF. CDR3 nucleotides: TGCAGCGTGGCCGCGACACATCTTGAAGAGACCCAGTACTTC.

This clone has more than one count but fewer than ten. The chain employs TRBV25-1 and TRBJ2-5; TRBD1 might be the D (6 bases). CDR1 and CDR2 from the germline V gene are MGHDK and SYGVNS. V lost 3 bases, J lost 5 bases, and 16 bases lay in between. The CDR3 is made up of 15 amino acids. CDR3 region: CASSDPLQGRETQYF. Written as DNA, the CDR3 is TGTGCCAGCAGTGACCCTTTACAGGGAAGGGAGACCCAGTACTTC.

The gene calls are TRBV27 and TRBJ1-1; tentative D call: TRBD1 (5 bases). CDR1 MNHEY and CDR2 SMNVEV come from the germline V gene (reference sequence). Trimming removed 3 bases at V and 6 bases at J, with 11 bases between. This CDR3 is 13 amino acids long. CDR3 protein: CASSLGGAAEAFF. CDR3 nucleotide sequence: TGTGCCAGCAGTTTGGGTGGGGCTGCTGAAGCTTTCTTT.

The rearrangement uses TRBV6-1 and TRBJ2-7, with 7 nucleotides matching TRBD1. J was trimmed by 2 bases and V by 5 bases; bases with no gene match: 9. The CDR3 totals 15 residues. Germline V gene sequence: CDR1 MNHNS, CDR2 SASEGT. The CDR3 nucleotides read TGTGCCAGCAGTCCAGACAGGGCCGAAACCTACGAGCAGTACTTC. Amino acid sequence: CASSPDRAETYEQYF.

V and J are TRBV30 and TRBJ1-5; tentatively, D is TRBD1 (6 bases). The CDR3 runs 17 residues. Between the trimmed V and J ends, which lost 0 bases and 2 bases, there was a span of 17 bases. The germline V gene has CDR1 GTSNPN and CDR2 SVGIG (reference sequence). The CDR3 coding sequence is TGTGCCTGGAGTGTACCCACAGGGAATAGAGGCAATCAGCCCCAGCATTTT. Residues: CAWSVPTGNRGNQPQHF.

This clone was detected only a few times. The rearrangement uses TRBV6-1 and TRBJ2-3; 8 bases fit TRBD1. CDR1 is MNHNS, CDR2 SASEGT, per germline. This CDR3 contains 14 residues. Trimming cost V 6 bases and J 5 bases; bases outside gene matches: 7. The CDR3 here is CASRLDRARDTQYF. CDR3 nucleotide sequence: TGTGCCAGCAGGTTGGACAGGGCTCGAGATACGCAGTATTTT.

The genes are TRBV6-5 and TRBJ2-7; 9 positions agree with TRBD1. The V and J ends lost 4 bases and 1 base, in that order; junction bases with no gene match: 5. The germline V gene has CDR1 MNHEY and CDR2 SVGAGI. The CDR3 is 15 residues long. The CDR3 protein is CASSLGQGLSYEQYF. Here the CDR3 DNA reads TGTGCCAGCAGTTTGGGACAGGGTCTGTCCTACGAGCAGTACTTC.

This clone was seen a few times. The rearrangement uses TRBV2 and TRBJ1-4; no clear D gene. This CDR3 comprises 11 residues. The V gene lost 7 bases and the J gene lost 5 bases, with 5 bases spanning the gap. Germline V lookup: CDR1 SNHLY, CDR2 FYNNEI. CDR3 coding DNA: TGTGCCAGCACCTACAATGAAAAACTGTTTTTT. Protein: CASTYNEKLFF.

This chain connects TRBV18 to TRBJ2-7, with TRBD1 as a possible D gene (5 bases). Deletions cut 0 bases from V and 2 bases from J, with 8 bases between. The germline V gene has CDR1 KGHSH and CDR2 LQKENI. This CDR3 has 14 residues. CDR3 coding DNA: TGTGCCAGCTCACCACCGTGGGGCCCCTACGAGCAGTACTTC. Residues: CASSPPWGPYEQYF.